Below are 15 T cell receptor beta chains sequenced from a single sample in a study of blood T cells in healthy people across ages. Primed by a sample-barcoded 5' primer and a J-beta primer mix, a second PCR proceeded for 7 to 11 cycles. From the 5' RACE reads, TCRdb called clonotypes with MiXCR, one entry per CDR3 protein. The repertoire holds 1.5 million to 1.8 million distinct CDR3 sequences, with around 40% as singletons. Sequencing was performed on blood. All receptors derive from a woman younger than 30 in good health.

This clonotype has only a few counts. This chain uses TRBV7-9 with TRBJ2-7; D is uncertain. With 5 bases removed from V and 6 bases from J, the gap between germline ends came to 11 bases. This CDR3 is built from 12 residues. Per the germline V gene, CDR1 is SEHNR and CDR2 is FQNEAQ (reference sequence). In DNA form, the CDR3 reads TGTGCCAGCAGCCGAATTTCCAGCGAGCAGTACTTC. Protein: CASSRISSEQYF. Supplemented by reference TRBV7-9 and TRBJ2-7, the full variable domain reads DTGVSQNPRHKITKRGQNVTFRCDPISEHNRLYWYRQTLGQGPEFLTYFQNEAQLEKSRLLSDRFSAERPKGSFSTLEIQRTEQGDSAMYLCASSRISSEQYFGPGTRLTVT.

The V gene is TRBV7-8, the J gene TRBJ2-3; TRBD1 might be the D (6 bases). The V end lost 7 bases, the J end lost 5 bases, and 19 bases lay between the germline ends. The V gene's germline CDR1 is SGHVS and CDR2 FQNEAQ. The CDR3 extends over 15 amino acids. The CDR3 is CASTPYPGQRDTQYF. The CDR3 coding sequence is TGTGCCAGCACCCCTTACCCCGGACAGAGAGATACGCAGTATTTT.

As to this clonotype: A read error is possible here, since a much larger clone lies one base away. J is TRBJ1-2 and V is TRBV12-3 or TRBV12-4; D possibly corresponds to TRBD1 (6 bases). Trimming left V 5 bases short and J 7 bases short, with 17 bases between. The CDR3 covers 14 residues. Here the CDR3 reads CASSPGRGAVGYTF. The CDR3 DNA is TGTGCCAGCAGTCCAGGACGGGGGGCAGTTGGCTACACCTTC.

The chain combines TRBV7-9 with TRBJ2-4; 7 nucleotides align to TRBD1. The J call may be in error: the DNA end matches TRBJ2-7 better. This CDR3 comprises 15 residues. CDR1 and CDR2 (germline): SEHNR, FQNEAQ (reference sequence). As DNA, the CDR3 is TGTGCCAGCAGCTTTGGGACAGCCAAGACCTACGAGCAGTACTTC. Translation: CASSFGTAKTYEQYF.

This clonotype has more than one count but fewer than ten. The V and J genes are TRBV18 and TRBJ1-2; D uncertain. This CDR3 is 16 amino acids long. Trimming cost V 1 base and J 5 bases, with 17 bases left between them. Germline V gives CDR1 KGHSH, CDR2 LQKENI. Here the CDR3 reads CASSPLDLPREYGYTF. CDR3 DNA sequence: TGTGCCAGCTCACCACTGGACCTCCCGAGAGAATATGGCTACACCTTC.

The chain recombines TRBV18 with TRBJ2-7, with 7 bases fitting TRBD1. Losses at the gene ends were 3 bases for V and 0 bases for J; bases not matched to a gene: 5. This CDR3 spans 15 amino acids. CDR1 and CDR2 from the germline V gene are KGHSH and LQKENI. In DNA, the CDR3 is TGTGCCAGCTCACCCACAGGGGCCATCTCCTACGAGCAGTACTTC. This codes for CASSPTGAISYEQYF.

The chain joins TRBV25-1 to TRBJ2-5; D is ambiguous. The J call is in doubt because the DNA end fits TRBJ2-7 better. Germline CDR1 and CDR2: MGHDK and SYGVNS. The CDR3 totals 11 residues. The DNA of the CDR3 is TGTGCCACCCTCTCGGCCTACGAGCAGTACTTC. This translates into CATLSAYEQYF.

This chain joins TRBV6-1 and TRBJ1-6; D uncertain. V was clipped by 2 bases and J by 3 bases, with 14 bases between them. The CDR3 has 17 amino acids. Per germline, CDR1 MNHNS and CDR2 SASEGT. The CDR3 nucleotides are TGTGCCAGCAGTGAACAGGACTTCTCCGTCTATAATTCACCCCTCCACTTT. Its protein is CASSEQDFSVYNSPLHF.

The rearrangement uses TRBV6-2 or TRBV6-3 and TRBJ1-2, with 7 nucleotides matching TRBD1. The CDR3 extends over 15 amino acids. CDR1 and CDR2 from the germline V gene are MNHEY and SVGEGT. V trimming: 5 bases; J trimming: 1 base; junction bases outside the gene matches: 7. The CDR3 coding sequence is TGTGCCAGCAGTCACTGGGACAGTTATAACTATGGCTACACCTTC. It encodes CASSHWDSYNYGYTF.

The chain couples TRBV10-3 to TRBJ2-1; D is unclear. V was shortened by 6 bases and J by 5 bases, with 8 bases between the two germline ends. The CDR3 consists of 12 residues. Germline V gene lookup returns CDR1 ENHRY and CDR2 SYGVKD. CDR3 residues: CAIRDPNNEQFF. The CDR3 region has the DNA TGTGCCATCAGAGACCCTAACAATGAGCAGTTCTTC.

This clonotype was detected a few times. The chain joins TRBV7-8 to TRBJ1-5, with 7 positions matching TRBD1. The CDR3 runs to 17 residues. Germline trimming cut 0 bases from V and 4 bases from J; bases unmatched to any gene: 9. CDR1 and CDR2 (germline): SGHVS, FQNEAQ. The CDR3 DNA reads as TGTGCCAGCAGCTTAGCGTGGTCGGGGACAGTGAATCAGCCCCAGCATTTT. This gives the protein CASSLAWSGTVNQPQHF.

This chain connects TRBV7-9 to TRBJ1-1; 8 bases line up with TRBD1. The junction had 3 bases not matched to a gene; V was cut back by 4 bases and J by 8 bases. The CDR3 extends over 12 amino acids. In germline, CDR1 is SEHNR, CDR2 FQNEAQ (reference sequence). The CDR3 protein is CASSWTGPEAFF. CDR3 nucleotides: TGTGCCAGCAGCTGGACAGGGCCGGAAGCTTTCTTT. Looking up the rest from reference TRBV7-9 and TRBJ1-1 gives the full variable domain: DTGVSQNPRHKITKRGQNVTFRCDPISEHNRLYWYRQTLGQGPEFLTYFQNEAQLEKSRLLSDRFSAERPKGSFSTLEIQRTEQGDSAMYLCASSWTGPEAFFGQGTRLTVV.

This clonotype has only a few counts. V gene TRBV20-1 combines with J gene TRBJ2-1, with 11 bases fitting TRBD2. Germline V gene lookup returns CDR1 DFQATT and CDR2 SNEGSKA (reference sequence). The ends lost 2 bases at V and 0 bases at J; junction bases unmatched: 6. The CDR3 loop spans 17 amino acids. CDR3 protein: CSARTSGGPSSYNEQFF. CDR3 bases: TGCAGTGCTAGAACTAGCGGGGGCCCCAGCTCCTACAATGAGCAGTTCTTC.

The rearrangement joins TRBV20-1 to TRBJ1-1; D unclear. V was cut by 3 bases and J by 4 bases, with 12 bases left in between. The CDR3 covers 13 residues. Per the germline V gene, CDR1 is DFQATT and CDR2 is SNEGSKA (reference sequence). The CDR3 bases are TGCAGTGCTAGGTCTGGGCTAGGCACTGAAGCTTTCTTT. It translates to CSARSGLGTEAFF.

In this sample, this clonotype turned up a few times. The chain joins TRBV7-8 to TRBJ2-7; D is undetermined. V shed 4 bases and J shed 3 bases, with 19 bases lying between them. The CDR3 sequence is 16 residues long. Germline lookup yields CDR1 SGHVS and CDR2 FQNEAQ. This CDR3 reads CASSSIESRLHYEQYF. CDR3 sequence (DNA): TGTGCCAGCAGCTCCATAGAGAGTCGGCTGCACTACGAGCAGTACTTC.